This entry concerns a single T cell receptor (beta chain). Its antigen is as yet unknown. The V and J ends lost 4 bases and 5 bases respectively, with 15 bases between them. CDR1 and CDR2 from the germline V gene are SGHRS and YFSETQ. This CDR3 is 14 amino acids long. The record originates from a study of CD8 T cells in ankylosing spondylitis. Overall study results and limits: Disease-associated clones were reportedly significantly overrepresented in matched ankylosing spondylitis synovial fluid. A motif of seven or eight highly homologous TCR beta variants was seen as apparently characteristic of ankylosing spondylitis blood.

TCRdb re-derived calls from the 5' RACE reads in MiXCR, one entry per CDR3 protein. The sample records approximately 250,000 distinct CDR3 sequences, roughly 32% being singletons. J is TRBJ2-5 and V is TRBV5-1; weak D call: TRBD2 (5 bases). Sequenced input: blood, either unsorted or a sorted T cell fraction (not recorded which). The clonotype comes from a male donor with ankylosing spondylitis or in good health (not recorded which). In nucleotides, the CDR3 is TGCGCCAGCAGCCCTACTGAACCGGGGGAGACCCAGTACTTC. This gives the protein CASSPTEPGETQYF.